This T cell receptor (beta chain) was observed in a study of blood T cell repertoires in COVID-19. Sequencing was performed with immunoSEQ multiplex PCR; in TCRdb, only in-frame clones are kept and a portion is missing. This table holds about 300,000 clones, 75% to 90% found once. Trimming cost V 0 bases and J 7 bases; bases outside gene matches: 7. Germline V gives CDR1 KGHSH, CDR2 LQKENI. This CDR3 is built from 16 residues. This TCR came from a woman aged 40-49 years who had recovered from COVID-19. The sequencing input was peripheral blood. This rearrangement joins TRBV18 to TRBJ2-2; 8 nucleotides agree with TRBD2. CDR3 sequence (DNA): TGTGCCAGCTCACCACCGCAACGGGGGGGCGTCGGGGAGCTGTTTTTT. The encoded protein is CASSPPQRGGVGELFF.